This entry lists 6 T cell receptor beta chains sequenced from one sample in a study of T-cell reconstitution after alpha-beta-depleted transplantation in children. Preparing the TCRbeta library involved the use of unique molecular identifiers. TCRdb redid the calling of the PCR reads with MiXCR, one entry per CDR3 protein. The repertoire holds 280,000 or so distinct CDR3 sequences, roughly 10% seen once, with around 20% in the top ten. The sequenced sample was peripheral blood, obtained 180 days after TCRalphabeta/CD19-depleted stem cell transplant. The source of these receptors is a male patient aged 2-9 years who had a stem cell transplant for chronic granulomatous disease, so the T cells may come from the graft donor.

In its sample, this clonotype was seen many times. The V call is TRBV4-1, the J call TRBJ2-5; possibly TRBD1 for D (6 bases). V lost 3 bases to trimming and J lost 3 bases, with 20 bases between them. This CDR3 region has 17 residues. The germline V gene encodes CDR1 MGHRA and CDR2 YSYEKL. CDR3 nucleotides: TGCGCCAGCAGCCAGGGACAAAGACGACAGAGCAAAGAGACCCAGTACTTC. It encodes CASSQGQRRQSKETQYF.

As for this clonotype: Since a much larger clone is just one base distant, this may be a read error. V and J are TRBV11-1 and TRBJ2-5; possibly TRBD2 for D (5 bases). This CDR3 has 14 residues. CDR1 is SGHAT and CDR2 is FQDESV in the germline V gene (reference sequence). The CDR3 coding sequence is TGTGTCAGCAGCTTCCCAAGGAGGCAAGAGACCCAGTACTTC. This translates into CVSSFPRRQETQYF.

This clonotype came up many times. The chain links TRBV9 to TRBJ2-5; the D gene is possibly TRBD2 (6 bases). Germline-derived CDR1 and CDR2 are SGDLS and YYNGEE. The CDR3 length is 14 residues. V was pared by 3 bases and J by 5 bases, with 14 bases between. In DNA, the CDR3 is TGTGCCAGCAGCGAAAACGGACTATATGAGACCCAGTACTTC. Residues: CASSENGLYETQYF.

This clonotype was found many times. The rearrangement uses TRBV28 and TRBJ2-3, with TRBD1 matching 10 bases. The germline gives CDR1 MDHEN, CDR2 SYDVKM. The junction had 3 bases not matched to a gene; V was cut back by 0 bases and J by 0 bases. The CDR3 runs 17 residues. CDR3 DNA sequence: TGTGCCAGCAGTTTATGGGACAGGGGGAAAAGCACAGATACGCAGTATTTT. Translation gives CASSLWDRGKSTDTQYF.

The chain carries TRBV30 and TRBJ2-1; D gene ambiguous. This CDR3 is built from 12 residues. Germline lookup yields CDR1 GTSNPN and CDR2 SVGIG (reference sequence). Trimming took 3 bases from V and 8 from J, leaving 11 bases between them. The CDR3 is CAWRAHYDEQFF. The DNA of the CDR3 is TGTGCCTGGAGGGCGCATTACGATGAGCAGTTCTTC.

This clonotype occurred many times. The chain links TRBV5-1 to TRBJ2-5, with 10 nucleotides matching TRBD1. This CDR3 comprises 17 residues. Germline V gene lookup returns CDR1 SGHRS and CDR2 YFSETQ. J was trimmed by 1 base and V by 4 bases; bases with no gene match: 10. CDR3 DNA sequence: TGCGCCAGCAGCCGGGACAGGGGACCCCACCGCCAAGAGACCCAGTACTTC. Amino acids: CASSRDRGPHRQETQYF.